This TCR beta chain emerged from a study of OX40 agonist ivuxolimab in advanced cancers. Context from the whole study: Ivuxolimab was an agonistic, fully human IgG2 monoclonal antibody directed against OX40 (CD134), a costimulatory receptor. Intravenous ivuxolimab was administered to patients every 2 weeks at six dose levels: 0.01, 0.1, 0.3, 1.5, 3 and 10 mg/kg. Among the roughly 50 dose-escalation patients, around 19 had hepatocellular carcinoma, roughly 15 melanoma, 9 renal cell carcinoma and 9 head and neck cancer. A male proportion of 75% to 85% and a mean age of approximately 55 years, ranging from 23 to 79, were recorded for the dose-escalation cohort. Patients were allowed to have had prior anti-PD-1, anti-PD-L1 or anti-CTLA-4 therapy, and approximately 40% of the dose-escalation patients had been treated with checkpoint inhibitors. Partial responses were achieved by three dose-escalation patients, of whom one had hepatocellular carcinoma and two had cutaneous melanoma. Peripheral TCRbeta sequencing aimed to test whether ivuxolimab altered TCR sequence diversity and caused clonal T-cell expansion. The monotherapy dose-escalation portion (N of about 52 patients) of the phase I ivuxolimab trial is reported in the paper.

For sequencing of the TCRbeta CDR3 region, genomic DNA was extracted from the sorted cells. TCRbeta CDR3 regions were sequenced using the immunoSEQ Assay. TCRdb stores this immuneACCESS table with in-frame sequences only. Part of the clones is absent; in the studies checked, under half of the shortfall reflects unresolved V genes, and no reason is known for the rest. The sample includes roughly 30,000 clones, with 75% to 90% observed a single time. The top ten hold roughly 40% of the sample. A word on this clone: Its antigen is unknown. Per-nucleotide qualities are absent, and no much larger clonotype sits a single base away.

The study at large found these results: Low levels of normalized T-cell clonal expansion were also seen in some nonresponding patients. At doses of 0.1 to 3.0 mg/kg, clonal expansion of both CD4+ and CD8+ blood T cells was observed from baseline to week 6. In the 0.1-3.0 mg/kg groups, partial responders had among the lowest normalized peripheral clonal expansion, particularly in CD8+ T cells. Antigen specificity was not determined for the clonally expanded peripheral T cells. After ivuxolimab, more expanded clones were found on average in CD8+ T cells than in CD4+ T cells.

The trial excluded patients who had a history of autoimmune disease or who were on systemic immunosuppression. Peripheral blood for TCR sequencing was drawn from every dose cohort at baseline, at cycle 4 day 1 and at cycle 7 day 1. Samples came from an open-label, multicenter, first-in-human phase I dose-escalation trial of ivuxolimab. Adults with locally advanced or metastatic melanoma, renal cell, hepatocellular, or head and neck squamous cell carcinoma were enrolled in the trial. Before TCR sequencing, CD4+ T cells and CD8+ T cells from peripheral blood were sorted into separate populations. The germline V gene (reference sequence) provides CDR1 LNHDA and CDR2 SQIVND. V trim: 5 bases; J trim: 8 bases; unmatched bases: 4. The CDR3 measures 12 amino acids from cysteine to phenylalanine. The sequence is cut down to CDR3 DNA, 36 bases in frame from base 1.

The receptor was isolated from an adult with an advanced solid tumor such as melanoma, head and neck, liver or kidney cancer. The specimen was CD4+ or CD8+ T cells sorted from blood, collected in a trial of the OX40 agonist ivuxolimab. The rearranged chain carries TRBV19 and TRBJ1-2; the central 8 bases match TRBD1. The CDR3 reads CASSQGAEGYTF. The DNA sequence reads TGTGCCAGTAGTCAGGGGGCGGAAGGCTACACCTTC.